This TCR beta chain is drawn from a study of cytomegalovirus exposure and HLA in healthy donors. Study conclusions and caveats: For most TCR sequences rarity was the rule, although some public TCRs occurred in many donors. Reportedly, diagnosis of cytomegalovirus status by the classifier showed high specificity and sensitivity. The study recorded over 150 TCR beta chains that were cytomegalovirus-associated.

Comment on this clone: Antigen specificity is unknown.

This CDR3 spans 12 amino acids. J gave up 4 bases and V 9 bases, and 5 bases lay outside the gene matches. Germline values: CDR1 ENHRY, CDR2 SYGVKD. While the first cohort had 600 to 850 subjects, the donors belonged to the separate validation cohort of about 110 subjects. Generated by immunoSEQ multiplex PCR, the TCRdb table keeps only in-frame clones and is missing some. Among under 200,000 clones listed, around 88% were seen once. This TCR came from a woman aged 18-35 years in good health and CMV-seronegative. The source material was PBMCs. The chain links TRBV10-3 to TRBJ1-2; 7 bases match TRBD1. CDR3 bases: TGTGCCATAAACAGGGGAGGCTATGGCTACACCTTC. Translated, it gives CAINRGGYGYTF.